The source of this T cell receptor beta chain is a study of cytomegalovirus exposure and HLA in healthy donors. The study ran its PCR with 60 Vbeta and 13 Jbeta primers. This table comes from immunoSEQ multiplex PCR, and its TCRdb copy is limited to in-frame clones, with some not included. The sample lists about 120,000 clones, 77% seen once, with about 6% in the top ten. Trimming took off 4 bases at V and 10 bases at J, with 11 bases between the two ends. This CDR3 is built from 13 residues. The V gene's germline CDR1 is MNHEY and CDR2 SVGAGI. V is TRBV6-5 and J is TRBJ1-6; D is perhaps TRBD1 (5 bases). Sequencing input: PBMCs. The clonotype was recovered from a man younger than 35 in good health and CMV-seropositive. The CDR3 loop reads CASSFVDNSPLHF. The DNA of the CDR3 is TGTGCCAGCAGTTTTGTGGACAACTCACCCCTCCACTTT.